A single sample is the source of the 8 T cell receptor beta chains below, sequenced in a study of spatial heterogeneity in lung cancer (dated by TCRdb to the late 2010s). The sample's time point, from its label and the paper: sample taken at primary tumor resection. Whole RNA extracted from tumor and nontumor lung tissue, or from cryopreserved PBMC samples, was used for TCR sequencing without cell sorting. Library preparation used 5' RACE. The data were produced on a NextSeq 500. Using fastp at Q25 and MiXCR, TCRdb reprocessed the public reads and kept productive beta chains. Records with the same CDR3 protein are collapsed into one entry carrying the most frequent genes and DNA. In this sample the table shows 60,000 to 90,000 distinct CDR3 sequences, 10% to 15% of which occur a single time. Roughly 7% of the sample belongs to the ten largest clones. This specimen was PBMCs, taken at surgery. These receptors were taken from a male donor with early-stage non-small cell lung cancer.

This clonotype was detected a few times. CDR3 sequence: CATSDLQETQYF. The CDR3 DNA follows: TGTGCCACCAGTGATTTACAAGAGACCCAGTACTTC. This sequence joins TRBV24-1 and TRBJ2-5; the D is unclear. CDR1 and CDR2 from the germline V gene are KGHDR and SFDVKD. This CDR3 spans 12 amino acids. Trimming shortened V by 1 base and J by 2 bases, and 1 base separated the two germline ends.

The chain joins TRBV6-2 or TRBV6-3 to TRBJ1-1; TRBD1 matches 9 bases. Trimming removed 7 bases from V and 1 base from J; junction bases left unmatched: 7. The CDR3 loop spans 15 amino acids. Germline assignment: CDR1 MNHEY and CDR2 SVGEGT. The CDR3 protein is CASKRDRVQNTEAFF. For the CDR3, the DNA is TGTGCCAGCAAGCGGGACAGGGTACAGAACACTGAAGCTTTCTTT.

This clonotype has ten or more counts. The J gene is TRBJ1-3, the V gene TRBV4-2; D call uncertain. CDR1 is LGHNA, CDR2 YNFKEQ, per germline. This CDR3 is built from 16 residues. The ends were cut back, 10 bases at V and 0 bases at J, with 19 bases in the middle. Written as DNA, the CDR3 is TGTGCCACCCGGACCGGAACCCAGAGCTCTGGAAACACCATATATTTT. Translated: CATRTGTQSSGNTIYF.

This clonotype was detected only a few times. The chain employs TRBV27 and TRBJ1-6; 9 nucleotides agree with TRBD1. J was trimmed by 8 bases and V by 6 bases; bases with no gene match: 5. The CDR3 has 14 amino acids. Germline CDR1 is MNHEY and CDR2 is SMNVEV (reference sequence). The CDR3 nucleotides read TGTGCCAGCAGAACAGGGGGCTCCGATTCACCCCTCCACTTT. As protein: CASRTGGSDSPLHF.

The chain uses TRBV29-1 and TRBJ2-5; no clear D. The CDR3 runs to 14 residues. The germline V gene encodes CDR1 SQVTM and CDR2 ANQGSEA. V dropped 7 bases and J dropped 2 bases, with 17 bases sitting between them. The CDR3 is CSAQEYRIQETQYF. CDR3 coding DNA: TGCAGCGCCCAAGAGTACCGAATACAAGAGACCCAGTACTTC.

The rearrangement links TRBV7-9 to TRBJ1-1; D remains unclear. The CDR3 spans 14 residues. CDR1 SEHNR and CDR2 FQNEAQ come from the germline V gene (reference sequence). The V end was cut by 5 bases, the J end by 1 base, with 11 bases between. CDR3 residues: CASSPNGRNTEAFF. The CDR3 nucleotides read TGTGCCAGCAGCCCCAACGGCCGGAACACTGAAGCTTTCTTT.

The DNA for the CDR3 is TGTGCCAGCAGCGTAAGTGGCACTAGCGGGATTACAGATACGCAGTATTTT. Translation gives CASSVSGTSGITDTQYF. The chain carries TRBV9 and TRBJ2-3; 10 bases align to TRBD2. V was pared by 1 base and J by 3 bases, with 8 bases of the junction left unmatched. The CDR3 totals 17 residues. Per the germline V gene, CDR1 is SGDLS and CDR2 is YYNGEE.

The chain links TRBV6-6 to TRBJ1-3; D is unclear. CDR1 and CDR2 (germline): MNHNY, SVGAGI (reference sequence). CDR3 length: 16 amino acids. V was clipped by 4 bases and J by 0 bases, with 13 bases between them. The CDR3 loop reads CASSLGSISSGNTIYF. The CDR3 bases are TGTGCCAGCAGTTTAGGGTCGATCTCCTCTGGAAACACCATATATTTT.